The sequence of this TCR beta chain was determined in a study of T cell responses to AZD1222 COVID-19 vaccine. Study background: Pooled together were second doses at about 4 or about 12 weeks.

Notes on this clone: Antigen unknown.

Generated by immunoSEQ multiplex PCR, the TCRdb table keeps only in-frame clones and is missing some. The data hold more than 110,000 clones, with roughly 93% observed a single time. CDR1 is SEHNR and CDR2 is FQNEAQ in the germline V gene (reference sequence). The CDR3 extends over 14 amino acids. V gave up 11 bases and J gave up 4 bases, with 20 bases separating them. Study findings and constraints: Mostly white British, mostly female donors; authors suggested clonal diversity may be underestimated. Dominant CD4 TCR responses targeted spike regions 160-218 and 743-854. At baseline, just 5 or 6 AZD1222 recipients tested seropositive.

The sequence came from an adult in good health. The chain links TRBV7-9 to TRBJ1-2, with no clear D. The sample in question was peripheral blood, obtained on day 0 of AZD1222 vaccination. CDR3 protein: CASAPGRASYGYTF. The CDR3 DNA is TGTGCCTCAGCCCCGGGGAGGGCTAGCTATGGCTACACCTTC.